Listed here are 17 T cell receptor beta chains from one sample, sequenced in a study of blood T cell repertoires in COVID-19 (dated by TCRdb to the early 2020s). The library was generated by the immunoSEQ multiplex PCR assay. TCRdb limited this immuneACCESS table to in-frame rearrangements with V and J called. A share of clones is missing; checked studies link under half to unresolved V genes, and the rest is unexplained. A total of about 9,000 clones appear in this sample, 80% to 90% of them only once. Of the sample, roughly 7.7% falls within the top ten clones. Input material: peripheral blood. The receptors originated from a human donor in a cohort sampled during active COVID-19.

The chain has TRBV5-1 and TRBJ1-3; D call uncertain. The CDR3 has 13 residues. The germline V gene has CDR1 SGHRS and CDR2 YFSETQ. V dropped 2 bases and J dropped 6 bases, with 9 bases sitting between them. The CDR3 bases are TGCGCCAGCAGCTTAGATTGGGCAAACACCATATATTTT. This translates into CASSLDWANTIYF.

This chain links TRBV6-2 or TRBV6-3 with TRBJ2-7; 8 nucleotides line up with TRBD2. The CDR3 is 16 residues long. After removal of 4 bases from V and 0 bases from J, the junction contained 8 bases not matched to a gene. Germline V gives CDR1 MNHEY, CDR2 SVGEGT. As DNA, the CDR3 is TGTGCCAGCAGTTCCACGGGGGGGACTCGCTCCTACGAGCAGTACTTC. Protein product: CASSSTGGTRSYEQYF.

The rearrangement joins TRBV7-2 to TRBJ2-7, with 12 nucleotides matching TRBD2. V gave up 5 bases and J gave up 7 bases; unmatched junction bases: 9. The CDR3 is 15 residues long. Germline CDR1 SGHTA, CDR2 FQGNSA. As DNA, the CDR3 is TGTGCCAGCAGCCCGTTACTAGCGGGAGGCCGGGAGCAGTACTTC. It codes for CASSPLLAGGREQYF. The full variable domain, with the rest looked up from reference TRBV7-2 and TRBJ2-7, is GAGVSQSPSNKVTEKGKDVELRCDPISGHTALYWYRQSLGQGLEFLIYFQGNSAPDKSGLPSDRFSAERTGGSVSTLTIQRTQQEDSAVYLCASSPLLAGGREQYFGPGTRLTVT.

The table lists this clone with a few counts. The genes are TRBV6-5 and TRBJ1-1; D possibly corresponds to TRBD1 (6 bases). The germline V gene encodes CDR1 MNHEY and CDR2 SVGAGI. The V gene lost 0 bases and the J gene lost 1 base, with 6 bases spanning the gap. This CDR3 has 14 amino acids. The CDR3 protein is CASSYSTGNTEAFF. The CDR3 DNA reads TGTGCCAGCAGTTACTCGACAGGGAACACTGAAGCTTTCTTT.

Points on this clone: Possible read error: a much larger clone is one base away. Other DNA variants within this sample encode the same CDR3. The V gene is TRBV7-9, the J gene TRBJ1-1, with D hard to call. Between the trimmed V and J ends, which lost 3 bases and 4 bases, there was a span of 3 bases. CDR3 length: 11 residues. The germline gives CDR1 SEHNR, CDR2 FQNEAQ (reference sequence). This CDR3 reads CASSFGTEAFF. CDR3 sequence (DNA): TGTGCCAGCAGCTTCGGCACTGAAGCTTTCTTT.

With regard to this clone: Other DNA sequences from this sample encode an identical CDR3 as well. V usage is TRBV5-6 and J usage is TRBJ2-1; 8 nucleotides match TRBD2. This CDR3 has 14 amino acids. Germline-derived CDR1 and CDR2 are SGHDT and YYEEEE. After removal of 4 bases from V and 10 bases from J, the junction contained 10 bases not matched to a gene. The CDR3 coding sequence is TGTGCCAGCAGCAAGGATCGGGGGGGGCGGGAGCAGTTCTTC. Translation gives CASSKDRGGREQFF.

This clone was counted a few times. The V call is TRBV2, the J call TRBJ1-2; D might be TRBD1 (5 bases). Germline CDR1 reads SNHLY; CDR2 reads FYNNEI. This CDR3 region has 17 residues. Trimming removed 3 bases from V and 0 bases from J, with 17 bases in between. CDR3 in amino acids: CASSESLTATANYGYTF. The CDR3 DNA is TGTGCCAGCAGTGAGTCGTTGACAGCTACAGCTAACTATGGCTACACCTTC. Full variable domain (remainder filled in from reference TRBV2 and TRBJ1-2): EPEVTQTPSHQVTQMGQEVILRCVPISNHLYFYWYRQILGQKVEFLVSFYNNEISEKSEIFDDQFSVERPDGSNFTLKIRSTKLEDSAMYFCASSESLTATANYGYTFGSGTRLTVV.

V and J are TRBV13 and TRBJ2-1; 9 bases line up with TRBD2. CDR1 and CDR2 from the germline V gene are PRHDT and FYEKMQ (reference sequence). The CDR3 covers 17 residues. With 4 bases clipped from V and 5 bases from J, the junction kept 12 bases outside the gene matches. CDR3 region: CASSSKAGTSPNNEQFF. The CDR3 DNA sequence: TGTGCCAGCAGCTCTAAAGCCGGGACTAGCCCTAACAATGAGCAGTTCTTC.

The V call is TRBV7-2, the J call TRBJ1-6, with 8 bases fitting TRBD1. V dropped 5 bases and J dropped 7; count of bases not matched to a gene: 10. The CDR3 sequence is 16 residues long. Germline assignment: CDR1 SGHTA and CDR2 FQGNSA. The CDR3 is CASSLRTGFRNSPLHF. Written as DNA, the CDR3 is TGTGCCAGCAGCCTCCGGACAGGGTTCAGGAATTCACCCCTCCACTTT.

The chain employs TRBV13 and TRBJ2-7, with 9 bases that match TRBD2. The germline gives CDR1 PRHDT, CDR2 FYEKMQ (reference sequence). V lost 5 bases and J lost 0; bases outside the gene matches: 8. The CDR3 has 16 amino acids. The CDR3 region has the DNA TGTGCCAGCAGCCTCAGACTAGCGGTAAACTCCTACGAGCAGTACTTC. It yields the protein CASSLRLAVNSYEQYF.

V gene TRBV4-3 combines with J gene TRBJ1-3; a possible D gene is TRBD1 (6 bases). Germline assignment: CDR1 LGHNA and CDR2 YSLEER. This CDR3 is built from 19 residues. V was pared by 0 bases and J by 1 base, with 19 bases between. The chain's CDR3 is CASSQDLTGLGLSGNTIYF. The CDR3 nucleotides are TGCGCCAGCAGCCAAGATTTAACAGGGCTTGGGCTTTCTGGAAACACCATATATTTT.

The chain combines TRBV30 with TRBJ2-2, with D perhaps matching TRBD2 (5 bases). CDR1 is GTSNPN, CDR2 SVGIG, per germline (reference sequence). The V end lost 4 bases, the J end lost 1 base, and 7 bases lay between the germline ends. This CDR3 is 13 amino acids long. Written as DNA, the CDR3 is TGTGCCTGGAAGGACTGGAACACCGGGGAGCTGTTTTTT. Translating gives CAWKDWNTGELFF.

This clone appeared a single time. The chain is built from TRBV19 and TRBJ2-3; D may be TRBD2 (6 bases). Per the germline V gene, CDR1 is LNHDA and CDR2 is SQIVND (reference sequence). The CDR3 covers 13 residues. V lost 9 bases to trimming and J lost 1 base, with 11 bases between them. CDR3 sequence (DNA): TGTGCCAGCGCCACGGGGGGCACAGATACGCAGTATTTT. This sequence encodes CASATGGTDTQYF. Together with reference TRBV19 and TRBJ2-3, the CDR3 gives the full variable domain: DGGITQSPKYLFRKEGQNVTLSCEQNLNHDAMYWYRQDPGQGLRLIYYSQIVNDFQKGDIAEGYSVSREKKESFPLTVTSAQKNPTAFYLCASATGGTDTQYFGPGTRLTVL.

J is TRBJ2-6 and V is TRBV6-6, with 9 positions matching TRBD1. Germline CDR1 reads MNHNY; CDR2 reads SVGAGI (reference sequence). The CDR3 is 17 amino acids. The junction had 6 bases not matched to a gene; V was cut back by 5 bases and J by 1 base. The CDR3 reads CASSLRTGVSGANVLTF. In nucleotides, the CDR3 is TGTGCCAGCAGTCTCCGGACAGGGGTGTCTGGGGCCAACGTCCTGACTTTC.

The rearrangement uses TRBV5-1 and TRBJ2-1, with D tentatively TRBD2 (6 bases). Germline-derived CDR1 and CDR2 are SGHRS and YFSETQ. The CDR3 has 16 amino acids. V lost 3 bases and J lost 3, with 16 bases in between. The CDR3 region has the DNA TGCGCCAGCAGCTATGGTGGTAGCGGAGGCTACAATGAGCAGTTCTTC. This translates into CASSYGGSGGYNEQFF.

The genes are TRBV5-1 and TRBJ2-5; D not resolved. The V gene lost 3 bases and the J gene lost 2 bases, with 5 bases spanning the gap. The CDR3 runs to 12 residues. From germline, CDR1 is SGHRS and CDR2 YFSETQ. The CDR3 coding sequence is TGCGCCAGCAGCTCGTCGCAAGAGACCCAGTACTTC. It yields the protein CASSSSQETQYF.

The chain couples TRBV28 to TRBJ2-1; 7 bases map to TRBD2. Germline CDR1 reads MDHEN; CDR2 reads SYDVKM. V trimming: 7 bases; J trimming: 0 bases; junction bases outside the gene matches: 9. This CDR3 is built from 16 residues. CDR3 nucleotides: TGTGCCAGCAACCCCCGAGGCGGGAGCTCCTACAATGAGCAGTTCTTC. Translation: CASNPRGGSSYNEQFF.